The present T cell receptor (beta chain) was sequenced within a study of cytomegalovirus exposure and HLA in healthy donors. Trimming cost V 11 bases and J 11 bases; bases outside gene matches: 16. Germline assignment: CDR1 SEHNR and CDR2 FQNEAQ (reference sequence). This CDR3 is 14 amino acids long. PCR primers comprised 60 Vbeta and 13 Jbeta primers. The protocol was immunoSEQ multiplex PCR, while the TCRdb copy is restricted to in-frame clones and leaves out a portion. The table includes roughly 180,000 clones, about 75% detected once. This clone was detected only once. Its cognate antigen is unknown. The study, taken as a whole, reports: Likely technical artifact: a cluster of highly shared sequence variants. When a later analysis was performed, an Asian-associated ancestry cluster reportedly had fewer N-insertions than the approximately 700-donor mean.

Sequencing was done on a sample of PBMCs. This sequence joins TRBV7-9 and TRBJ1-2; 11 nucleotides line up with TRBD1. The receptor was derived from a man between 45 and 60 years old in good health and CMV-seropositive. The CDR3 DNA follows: TGTGCCTCGTCGGGGGGCGGGACAGGGGGGTCATACACCTTC. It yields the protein CASSGGGTGGSYTF.